This passage covers 10 T cell receptor beta chains from one sample sequenced in a study of monozygotic twins with inflammatory bowel disease. Each CDR3 protein gets one entry in TCRdb, which reprocessed the 5' RACE reads and gives no DNA. The sample spans hundreds of thousands of distinct CDR3 sequences; the ten largest clones claim roughly 2.2%. Sequenced material: blood. The receptors originated from a human donor with ulcerative colitis or Crohn's disease, or a healthy co-twin of an affected twin (not recorded which).

The gene calls are TRBV7-2 and TRBJ2-1; TCRdb picks TRBD1, but there is no DNA to check that call. From germline, CDR1 is SGHTA and CDR2 FQGNSA. The CDR3 runs to 15 residues. The CDR3 sequence is CASSSGVGVYHEQFF. The full variable domain, in which reference TRBV7-2 and TRBJ2-1 provide the parts outside the CDR3, is GAGVSQSPSNKVTEKGKDVELRCDPISGHTALYWYRQSLGQGLEFLIYFQGNSAPDKSGLPSDRFSAERTGGSVSTLTIQRTQQEDSAVYLCASSSGVGVYHEQFFGPGTRLTVL.

The CDR3 reads CASSDPVRTRDTQYF. The chain recombines TRBV27 with TRBJ2-3; the D gene TCRdb calls, TRBD1, cannot be checked with no DNA. CDR3 length equals 15 residues. CDR1 is MNHEY and CDR2 is SMNVEV in the germline V gene (reference sequence).

This sequence joins TRBV12-3 or TRBV12-4 and TRBJ1-1; TCRdb proposes TRBD1, but this gene call is untestable without DNA. There are 14 residues in the CDR3. CDR3 loop: CASSPPIGNTEAFF.

J is TRBJ1-4 and V is TRBV9. Looked up from germline, CDR1 is SGDLS and CDR2 is YYNGEE. CDR3 length: 15 amino acids. CDR3 loop: CASSIEGGPNEKLFF.

The chain combines TRBV20-1 with TRBJ2-1; TCRdb selects TRBD2, and the lack of DNA leaves this call unchecked. Looked up from germline, CDR1 is DFQATT and CDR2 is SNEGSKA (reference sequence). The CDR3 is made up of 14 amino acids. The CDR3: CSASRLAGPNEQFF.

Here the CDR3 reads CSVEESTGREKLFF. The chain couples TRBV29-1 to TRBJ1-4; the D gene TCRdb calls, TRBD1, cannot be checked with no DNA. This CDR3 has 14 amino acids. Germline V lookup: CDR1 SQVTM, CDR2 ANQGSEA.

This chain uses TRBV11-2 with TRBJ2-7; TCRdb's assignment of TRBD1 cannot be checked, as there is no DNA. Germline CDR1 is SGHAT and CDR2 is FQNNGV. This CDR3 contains 15 residues. This CDR3 reads CASSLGGSVGSGQYF. Combining the CDR3 with reference TRBV11-2 and TRBJ2-7 gives the whole variable domain EAGVAQSPRYKIIEKRQSVAFWCNPISGHATLYWYQQILGQGPKLLIQFQNNGVVDDSQLPKDRFSAERLKGVDSTLKIQPAKLEDSAVYLCASSLGGSVGSGQYFGPGTRLTVT.

The chain combines TRBV10-3 with TRBJ2-1; without DNA, the TCRdb call of TRBD2 cannot be checked. Germline CDR1 and CDR2: ENHRY and SYGVKD. This CDR3 contains 15 residues. The CDR3 loop is CAISVSGRPVHEQFF.

V gene TRBV7-2 combines with J gene TRBJ2-3; TCRdb selects TRBD1, and the lack of DNA leaves this call unchecked. The CDR3 contains 13 residues. Per germline, CDR1 SGHTA and CDR2 FQGNSA. CDR3 residues: CASSLPGADTQYF.

The V gene is TRBV7-9, the J gene TRBJ2-1; TCRdb proposes TRBD2, but this gene call is untestable without DNA. Germline values: CDR1 SEHNR, CDR2 FQNEAQ (reference sequence). The CDR3 contains 15 residues. The CDR3 sequence is CASSSLLSSYNEQFF. The entire variable domain, with the rest obtained from reference TRBV7-9 and TRBJ2-1, is as follows: DTGVSQNPRHKITKRGQNVTFRCDPISEHNRLYWYRQTLGQGPEFLTYFQNEAQLEKSRLLSDRFSAERPKGSFSTLEIQRTEQGDSAMYLCASSSLLSSYNEQFFGPGTRLTVL.